This T cell receptor beta chain was recovered during a study of T cells after yellow fever vaccination. Regarding the study as a whole: In FACS-sorted repertoires, abundant clonotypes from the bulk population could appear as contaminants.

This clonotype was recorded many times. Its antigen is not known. UMIs and a universal primer site were added when TCR cDNA was made by 5'RACE template switching. TCRdb recomputed calls from the 5' RACE reads with MiXCR, one row per CDR3 protein. The repertoire holds about 260,000 distinct CDR3 sequences, 10% to 15% seen once, with roughly 0.5% in the top ten. CDR3 length: 15 residues. V lost 5 bases and J lost 3, with 16 bases in between. Germline V gene sequence: CDR1 MNHNS, CDR2 SASEGT. The specimen was CD4+ T cells sorted from PBMCs, collected 45 days after the yellow fever booster vaccination. The clonotype comes from a man aged 25-45 years who received the YFV17D yellow fever vaccine. The chain has TRBV6-1 and TRBJ2-5; D tentatively fits TRBD1 or TRBD2 (5 bases each). CDR3 bases: TGTGCCAGCAGTCGACGGGACGGAGGTAAAGAGACCCAGTACTTC. This translates into CASSRRDGGKETQYF.